This T cell receptor (beta chain) was recorded in a study of early T cells in non-severe SARS-CoV-2 infection. Study-level points and caveats: CD4 and private specificities were missed by VDJdb matching, which favored anti-spike CD8 responses.

Germline V gene data show CDR1 as SNHLY and CDR2 as FYNNEI. This CDR3 is 14 amino acids long. Trimming removed 11 bases at V and 0 bases at J, with 16 bases between. Worth noting for this clonotype: What it binds is unknown.

Unique molecular identifiers were attached to individual cDNA molecules. Via MiXCR, TCRdb re-called the 5' RACE reads, giving one row per CDR3 protein. The sample contains about 80,000 distinct CDR3 sequences, 5% of which appear only once. The rearrangement links TRBV2 to TRBJ2-5; possible D gene TRBD1, 6 bases. This TCR derives from an adult who was a healthcare worker with PCR-confirmed SARS-CoV-2 infection or an uninfected control (not recorded which). The material sequenced was whole blood, taken at baseline. The chain's CDR3 is CAGPQPGDQETQYF. CDR3 in DNA: TGTGCCGGGCCTCAGCCAGGGGACCAAGAGACCCAGTACTTC.